In its sample, the clone carrying this TCR beta chain was seen many times. Researchers prepared the TCRbeta library using unique molecular identifiers, the study reports. TCRdb reprocessed the PCR reads with MiXCR, giving one entry per CDR3 protein. The sample yields about 500,000 distinct CDR3 sequences, about 31% seen once. This record belongs to a study of T-cell reconstitution after alpha-beta-depleted transplantation in children. Looked up from germline, CDR1 is DFQATT and CDR2 is SNEGSKA (reference sequence). The junction had 5 bases not matched to a gene; V was cut back by 4 bases and J by 5 bases. The CDR3 runs 14 residues.

Sequences were derived from PBMCs from the stem cell graft donor, sampled from the stem cell graft. This receptor was taken from a human donor who donated a stem cell graft to a child with aplastic anemia. This chain connects TRBV20-1 to TRBJ2-2; 9 bases are shared with TRBD2. In DNA form, the CDR3 reads TGCAGTGCTACCCAAGCGGGAGGAACCGGGGAGCTGTTTTTT. This codes for CSATQAGGTGELFF.